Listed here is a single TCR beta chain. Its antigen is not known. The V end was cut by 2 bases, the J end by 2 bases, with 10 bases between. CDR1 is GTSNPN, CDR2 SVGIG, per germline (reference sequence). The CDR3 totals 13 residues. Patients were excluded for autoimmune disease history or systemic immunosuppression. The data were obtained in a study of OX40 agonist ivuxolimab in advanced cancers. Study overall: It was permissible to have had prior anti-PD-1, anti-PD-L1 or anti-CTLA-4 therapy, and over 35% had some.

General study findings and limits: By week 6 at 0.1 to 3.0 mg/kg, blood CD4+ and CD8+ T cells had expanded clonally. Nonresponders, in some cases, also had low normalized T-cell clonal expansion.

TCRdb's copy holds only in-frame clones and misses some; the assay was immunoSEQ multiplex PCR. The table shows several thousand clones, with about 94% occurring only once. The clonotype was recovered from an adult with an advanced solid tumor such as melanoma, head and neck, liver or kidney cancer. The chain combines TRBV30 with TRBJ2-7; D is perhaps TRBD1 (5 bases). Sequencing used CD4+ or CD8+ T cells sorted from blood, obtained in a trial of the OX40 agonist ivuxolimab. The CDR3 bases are TGTGCCTGGAGTAGACAGATTACCTACGAGCAGTACTTC. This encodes CAWSRQITYEQYF.